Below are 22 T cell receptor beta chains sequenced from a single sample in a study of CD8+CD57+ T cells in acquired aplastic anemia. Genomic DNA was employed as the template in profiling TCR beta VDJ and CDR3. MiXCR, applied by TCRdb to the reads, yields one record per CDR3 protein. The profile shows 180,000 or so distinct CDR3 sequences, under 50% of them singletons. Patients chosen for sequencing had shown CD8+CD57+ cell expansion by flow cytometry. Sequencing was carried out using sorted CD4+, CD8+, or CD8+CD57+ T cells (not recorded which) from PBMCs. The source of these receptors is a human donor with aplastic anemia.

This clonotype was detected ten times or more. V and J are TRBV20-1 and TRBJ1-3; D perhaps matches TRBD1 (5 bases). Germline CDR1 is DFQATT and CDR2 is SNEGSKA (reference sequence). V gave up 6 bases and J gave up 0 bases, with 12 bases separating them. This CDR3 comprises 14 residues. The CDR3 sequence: CSAPDSSSGNTIYF. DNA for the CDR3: TGCAGTGCACCAGACAGTAGCTCTGGAAACACCATATATTTT.

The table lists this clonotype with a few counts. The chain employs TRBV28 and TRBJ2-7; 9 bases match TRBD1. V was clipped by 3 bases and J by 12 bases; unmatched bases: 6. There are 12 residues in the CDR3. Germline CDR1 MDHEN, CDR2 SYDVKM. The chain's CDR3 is CASSFPQGAMYF. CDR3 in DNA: TGTGCCAGCAGTTTCCCACAGGGGGCTATGTACTTC.

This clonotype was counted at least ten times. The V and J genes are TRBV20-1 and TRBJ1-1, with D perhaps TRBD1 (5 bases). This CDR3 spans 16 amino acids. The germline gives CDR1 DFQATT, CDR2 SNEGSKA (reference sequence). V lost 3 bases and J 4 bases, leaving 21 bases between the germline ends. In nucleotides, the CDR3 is TGCAGTGCTAGCATAGCAGGAGTGCATGGGGGCACTGAAGCTTTCTTT. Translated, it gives CSASIAGVHGGTEAFF.

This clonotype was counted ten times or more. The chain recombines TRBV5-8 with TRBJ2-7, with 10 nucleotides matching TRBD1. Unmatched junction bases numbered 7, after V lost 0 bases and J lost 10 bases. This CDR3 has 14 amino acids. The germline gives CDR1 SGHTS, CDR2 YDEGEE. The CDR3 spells CASSLVGTGESQYF. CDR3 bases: TGTGCCAGCAGCTTGGTTGGGACAGGGGAGAGTCAGTACTTC.

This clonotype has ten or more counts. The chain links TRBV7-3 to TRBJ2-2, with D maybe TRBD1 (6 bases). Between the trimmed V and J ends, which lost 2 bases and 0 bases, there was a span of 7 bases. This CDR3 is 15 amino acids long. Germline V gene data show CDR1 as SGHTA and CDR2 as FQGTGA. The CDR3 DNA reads TGTGCCAGCAGCTTACAGGGGTCGAACACCGGGGAGCTGTTTTTT. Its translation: CASSLQGSNTGELFF.

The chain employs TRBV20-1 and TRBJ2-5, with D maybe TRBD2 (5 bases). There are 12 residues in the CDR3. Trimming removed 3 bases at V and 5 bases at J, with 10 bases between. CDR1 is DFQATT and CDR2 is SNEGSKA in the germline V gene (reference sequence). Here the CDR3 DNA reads TGCAGTGCTAGTCCGGGAACGGAGACCCAGTACTTC. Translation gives CSASPGTETQYF.

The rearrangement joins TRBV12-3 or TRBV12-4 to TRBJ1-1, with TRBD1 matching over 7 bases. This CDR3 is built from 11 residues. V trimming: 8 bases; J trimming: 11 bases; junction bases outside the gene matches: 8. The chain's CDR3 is CASAEQGRAFF. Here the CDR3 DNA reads TGTGCCAGCGCCGAACAGGGGCGGGCTTTCTTT.

CDR3 in DNA: TGTGCCAGCAGTTCATCGGACAGGGGGCACACAGATACGCAGTATTTT. It codes for CASSSSDRGHTDTQYF. The chain uses TRBV12-3 or TRBV12-4 and TRBJ2-3, with 11 bases fitting TRBD1. With V trimmed by 4 bases and J by 2 bases, 5 bases remained unmatched. The CDR3 runs 16 residues.

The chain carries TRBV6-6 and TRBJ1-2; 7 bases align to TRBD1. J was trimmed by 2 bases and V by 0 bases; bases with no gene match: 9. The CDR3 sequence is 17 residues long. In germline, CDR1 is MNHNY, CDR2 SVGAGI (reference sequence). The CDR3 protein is CASSYSNHRGRNYGYTF. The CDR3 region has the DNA TGTGCCAGCAGTTACTCAAACCACAGGGGACGGAACTATGGCTACACCTTC.

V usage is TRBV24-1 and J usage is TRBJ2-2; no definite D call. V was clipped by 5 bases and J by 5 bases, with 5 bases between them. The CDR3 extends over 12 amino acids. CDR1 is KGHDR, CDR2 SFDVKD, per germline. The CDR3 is CATSAETGELFF. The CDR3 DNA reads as TGTGCCACCAGTGCGGAGACCGGGGAGCTGTTTTTT.

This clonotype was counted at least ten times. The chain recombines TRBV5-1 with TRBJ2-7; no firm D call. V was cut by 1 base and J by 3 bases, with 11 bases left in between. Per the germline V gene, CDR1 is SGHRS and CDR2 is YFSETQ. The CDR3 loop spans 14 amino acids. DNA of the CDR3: TGCGCCAGCAGCTTGTCCAGCCAAATCTACGAGCAGTACTTC. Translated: CASSLSSQIYEQYF.

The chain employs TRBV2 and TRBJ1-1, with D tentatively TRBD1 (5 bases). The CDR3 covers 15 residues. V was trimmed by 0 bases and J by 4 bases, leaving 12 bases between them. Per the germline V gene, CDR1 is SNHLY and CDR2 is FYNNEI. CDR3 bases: TGTGCCAGCAGTGAAGCGCTTTCGGGGGTCACTGAAGCTTTCTTT. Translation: CASSEALSGVTEAFF.

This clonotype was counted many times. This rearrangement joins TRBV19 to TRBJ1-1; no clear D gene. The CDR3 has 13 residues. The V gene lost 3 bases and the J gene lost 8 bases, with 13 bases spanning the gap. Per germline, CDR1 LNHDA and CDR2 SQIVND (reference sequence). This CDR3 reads CASSIAARAEAFF. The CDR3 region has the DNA TGTGCCAGTAGTATTGCAGCGCGGGCCGAAGCTTTCTTT.

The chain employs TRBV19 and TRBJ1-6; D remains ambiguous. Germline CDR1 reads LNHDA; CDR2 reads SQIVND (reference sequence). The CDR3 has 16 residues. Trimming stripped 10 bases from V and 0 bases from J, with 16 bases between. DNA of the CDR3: TGTGCCACCTCCGGACGGACGAGCTCCTATAATTCACCCCTCCACTTT. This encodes CATSGRTSSYNSPLHF.

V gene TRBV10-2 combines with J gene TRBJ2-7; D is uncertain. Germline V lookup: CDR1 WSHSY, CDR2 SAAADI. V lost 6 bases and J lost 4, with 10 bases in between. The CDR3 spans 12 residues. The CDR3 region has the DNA TGCGCCAGCAGAAACACCCGGTACGAGCAGTACTTC. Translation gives CASRNTRYEQYF.

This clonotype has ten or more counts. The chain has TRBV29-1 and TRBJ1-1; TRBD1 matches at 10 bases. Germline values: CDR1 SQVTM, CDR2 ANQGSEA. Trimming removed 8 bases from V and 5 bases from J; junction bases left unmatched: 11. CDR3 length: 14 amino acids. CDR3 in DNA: TGCAGCACTACCCGGACAGGGGGAGAAACTGAAGCTTTCTTT. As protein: CSTTRTGGETEAFF.

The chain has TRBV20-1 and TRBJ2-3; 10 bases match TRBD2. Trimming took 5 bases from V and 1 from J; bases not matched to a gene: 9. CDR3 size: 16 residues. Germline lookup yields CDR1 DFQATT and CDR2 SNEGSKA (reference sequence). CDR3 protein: CSAGPTAGGRTDTQYF. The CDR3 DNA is TGCAGTGCTGGCCCTACAGCGGGGGGGCGCACAGATACGCAGTATTTT.

The CDR3 DNA is TGCGCCAGCAGCTTGGCCAGCGGCAATGAGCAGTTCTTC. This codes for CASSLASGNEQFF. The rearrangement uses TRBV5-1 and TRBJ2-1; D is possibly TRBD2 (5 bases). The V and J ends lost 0 bases and 6 bases respectively, with 7 bases between them. In germline, CDR1 is SGHRS, CDR2 YFSETQ. The CDR3 has 13 residues. The variable domain in full, with the rest retrieved from reference TRBV5-1 and TRBJ2-1, is KAGVTQTPRYLIKTRGQQVTLSCSPISGHRSVSWYQQTPGQGLQFLFEYFSETQRNKGNFPGRFSGRQFSNSRSEMNVSTLELGDSALYLCASSLASGNEQFFGPGTRLTVL.

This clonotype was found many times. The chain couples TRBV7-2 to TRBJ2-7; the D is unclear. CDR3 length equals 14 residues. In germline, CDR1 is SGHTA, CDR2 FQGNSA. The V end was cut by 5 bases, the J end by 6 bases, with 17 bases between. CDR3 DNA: TGTGCCAGCAGCCGTGGCCGGCCAAGGTTCGAGCAGTACTTC. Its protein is CASSRGRPRFEQYF.

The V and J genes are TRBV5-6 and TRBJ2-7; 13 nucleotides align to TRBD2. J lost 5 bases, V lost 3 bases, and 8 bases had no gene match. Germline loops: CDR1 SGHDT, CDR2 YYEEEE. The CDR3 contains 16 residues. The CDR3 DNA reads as TGTGCCAGCAGCTGGGGACTAGCGGGGCCGAATGACGAGCAGTACTTC. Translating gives CASSWGLAGPNDEQYF.

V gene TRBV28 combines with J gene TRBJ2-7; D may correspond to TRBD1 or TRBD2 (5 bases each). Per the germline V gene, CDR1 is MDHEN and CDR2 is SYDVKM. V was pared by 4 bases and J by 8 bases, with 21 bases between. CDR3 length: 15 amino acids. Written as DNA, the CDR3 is TGTGCCAGCAGTTGGACCCGGGGACCCCGCGGTAAGCAGTACTTC. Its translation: CASSWTRGPRGKQYF.

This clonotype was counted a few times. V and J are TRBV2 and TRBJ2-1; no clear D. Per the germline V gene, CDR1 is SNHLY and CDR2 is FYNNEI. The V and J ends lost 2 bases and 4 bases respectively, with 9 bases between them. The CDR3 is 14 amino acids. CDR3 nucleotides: TGTGCCAGCAGTGAATGGGTAGATTACAATGAGCAGTTCTTC. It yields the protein CASSEWVDYNEQFF.